Listed below are T cell receptor beta chains from one sample, sequenced in a study of OX40 agonist ivuxolimab in advanced cancers. Clones were sequenced by immunoSEQ multiplex PCR, and TCRdb holds only the in-frame ones, with some missing. The table includes approximately 72,000 clones, about 91% detected once. Sequenced here: CD4+ or CD8+ T cells sorted from blood, sampled in a trial of the OX40 agonist ivuxolimab. The receptors were sampled from an adult with an advanced solid tumor such as melanoma, head and neck, liver or kidney cancer. The CDR3 runs from the conserved cysteine through the conserved F or W. Each record gives: D gene, V gene, clone size, J gene, CDR3 protein, CDR3 DNA. D genes are given only for firm matches. The size field is filled for only some rows; it gives once, few, many or a size class.

TRBD2,TRBV6-5,once,TRBJ2-1,CASSQRGEEQFF,TGTGCCAGCAGCCAGCGGGGGGAGGAGCAGTTCTTC
TRBD1,TRBV19,few,TRBJ1-1,CASRPQGVTSMNTEAFF,TGTGCCAGTAGGCCTCAGGGGGTCACATCCATGAACACTGAAGCTTTCTTT
-,TRBV7-2,-,TRBJ2-1,CASSFAGVSEQFF,TGTGCCAGCAGTTTTGCAGGGGTAAGTGAGCAGTTCTTC
TRBD2,TRBV5-1,-,TRBJ2-3,CASSTAGGRGDTQYF,TGCGCCAGCAGCACCGCGGGGGGGCGGGGAGATACGCAGTATTTT
TRBD1,TRBV4-3,-,TRBJ1-2,CASSPGQGLRDGYTF,TGCGCCAGCAGCCCCGGACAGGGGCTCCGGGATGGCTACACCTTC
-,TRBV4-1,few,TRBJ1-3,CASSRPGNTIYF,TGCGCCAGCAGCCGACCGGGAAACACCATATATTTT
TRBD1,TRBV9,once,TRBJ1-6,CASSITSDRVRSPLHF,TGTGCCAGCAGCATAACTTCGGACAGGGTTAGGTCACCCCTCCACTTT
TRBD2,TRBV2,-,TRBJ2-3,CASQAGGITDTQYF,TGTGCCAGCCAGGCGGGGGGCATCACAGATACGCAGTATTTT
-,TRBV28,-,TRBJ2-2,CASSLQTGELFF,TGTGCCAGCAGTTTACAAACCGGGGAGCTGTTTTTT
TRBD2,TRBV27,-,TRBJ2-1,CASSFRTRGLAVNNEQFF,TGTGCCAGCAGTTTTAGGACCAGAGGGCTAGCGGTAAACAATGAGCAGTTCTTC
-,TRBV29-1,-,TRBJ2-2,CSVSFVTDTGELFF,TGCAGCGTGTCGTTTGTTACGGACACCGGGGAGCTGTTTTTT
-,TRBV6-5,-,TRBJ2-7,CASSSGGSYEQYF,TGTGCCAGCAGTTCAGGTGGCTCCTACGAGCAGTACTTC
TRBD2,TRBV5-4,-,TRBJ2-3,CASSKEVAGGGPDTQYF,TGTGCCAGCAGCAAAGAAGTAGCGGGAGGGGGCCCGGATACGCAGTATTTT
-,TRBV28,-,TRBJ1-5,CASSFGGGYQPQHF,TGTGCCAGCAGTTTTGGGGGGGGATATCAGCCCCAGCATTTT
TRBD1,TRBV5-4,-,TRBJ2-2,CASSLQTGPTGELFF,TGTGCCAGCAGCCTTCAGACAGGGCCCACCGGGGAGCTGTTTTTT
-,TRBV2,-,TRBJ1-2,CASSELGEYGYTF,TGTGCCAGCAGTGAATTGGGGGAGTATGGCTACACCTTC
-,TRBV18,-,TRBJ2-6,CASSSQAPTGANVLTF,TGTGCCAGCTCTTCGCAGGCTCCCACTGGGGCCAACGTCCTGACTTTC
-,TRBV7-9,-,TRBJ2-7,CASSGGRPPYEQYF,TGTGCCAGCAGCGGTGGACGTCCTCCCTACGAGCAGTACTTC
TRBD1,TRBV2,-,TRBJ1-2,CASSETGALTSGYTF,TGTGCCAGCAGTGAGACAGGGGCCCTAACTTCCGGCTACACCTTC
-,TRBV21-1,-,TRBJ2-1,CASSKGKREDDNEQFF,TGTGCCAGCAGCAAAGGTAAGCGGGAGGACGACAATGAGCAGTTCTTC
-,TRBV7-2,-,TRBJ2-5,CASSLSKGRETQYF,TGTGCCAGCAGCTTATCGAAAGGGAGGGAGACCCAGTACTTC
TRBD1,TRBV19,-,TRBJ1-1,CASKWGQGAVNTEAFF,TGTGCCAGTAAATGGGGACAGGGAGCCGTGAACACTGAAGCTTTCTTT
TRBD1,TRBV18,-,TRBJ2-5,CASSPTGQGETQYF,TGTGCCAGCTCACCAACGGGACAGGGGGAGACCCAGTACTTC
TRBD2,TRBV5-1,few,TRBJ2-3,CASSAGTSGGADTQYF,TGCGCCAGCAGCGCCGGGACTAGCGGGGGGGCAGATACGCAGTATTTT
TRBD2,TRBV28,few,TRBJ2-1,CASSLRLAGSGEQFF,TGTGCCAGCAGTCTCCGACTAGCGGGGTCCGGGGAGCAGTTCTTC
TRBD1,TRBV2,-,TRBJ2-5,CASSGRTGGKRNQYF,TGTGCCAGCAGTGGGCGGACAGGGGGCAAGAGGAACCAGTACTTC
TRBD2,TRBV6-5,-,TRBJ2-7,CASSYSMGGSSYEQYF,TGTGCCAGCAGTTACTCGATGGGCGGGAGCTCCTACGAGCAGTACTTC
-,TRBV6-1,-,TRBJ2-7,CASSEGTTYEQYF,TGTGCCAGCAGTGAAGGGACAACGTACGAGCAGTACTTC
TRBD1,TRBV7-3,-,TRBJ2-2,CASARAPGQGSTGELFF,TGTGCCAGCGCCCGGGCCCCGGGACAGGGGTCCACCGGGGAGCTGTTTTTT
-,TRBV30,-,TRBJ2-3,CAWSQGSGTDTQYF,TGTGCCTGGAGTCAGGGGTCGGGCACAGATACGCAGTATTTT
-,TRBV5-1,-,TRBJ1-6,CASSEQGAYNSPLHF,TGCGCCAGCAGCGAACAGGGCGCCTATAATTCACCCCTCCACTTT
-,TRBV19,once,TRBJ2-1,CASTSLEGGYEQFF,TGTGCCAGTACTTCGCTTGAGGGGGGTTATGAGCAGTTCTTC
-,TRBV9,-,TRBJ2-3,CASSVVTDTQYF,TGTGCCAGCAGCGTAGTTACCGATACGCAGTATTTT
TRBD1,TRBV6-5,-,TRBJ2-5,CASSPMTGGWKTQYF,TGTGCCAGCAGCCCAATGACAGGGGGCTGGAAGACCCAGTACTTC
TRBD1,TRBV7-9,-,TRBJ2-7,CASSFGQGSGEQYF,TGTGCCAGCAGCTTTGGACAGGGGTCGGGGGAGCAGTACTTC
-,TRBV9,-,TRBJ1-3,CASSVLGDIGGNTIYF,TGTGCCAGCAGCGTCCTAGGGGATATAGGTGGAAACACCATATATTTT
-,TRBV2,-,TRBJ2-7,CASSDSWRGTLRAEQYF,TGTGCCAGCAGTGACTCTTGGAGGGGGACGCTCAGGGCCGAGCAGTACTTC
-,TRBV7-8,-,TRBJ1-2,CASSFTRPGQLNYGYTF,TGTGCCAGCAGCTTCACGCGACCGGGACAACTGAACTATGGCTACACCTTC
TRBD1,TRBV6-5,-,TRBJ2-1,CASSFTGTGGNEQFF,TGTGCCAGCAGTTTCACCGGGACAGGGGGCAATGAGCAGTTCTTC
-,TRBV7-3,-,TRBJ2-5,CASSLLGVAAQETQYF,TGTGCCAGCAGCTTACTGGGGGTGGCGGCCCAAGAGACCCAGTACTTC
-,TRBV7-6,-,TRBJ1-2,CASSLGLAYGGYTF,TGTGCCAGCAGCTTAGGTTTAGCTTACGGCGGCTACACCTTC
-,TRBV5-5,-,TRBJ2-1,CASSLVRTGGGLNEQFF,TGTGCCAGCAGCTTGGTGCGTACAGGAGGGGGGCTCAATGAGCAGTTCTTC
TRBD2,TRBV7-2,-,TRBJ2-1,CASSTSGRGGHNEQFF,TGTGCCAGCAGCACTAGCGGTCGGGGGGGACACAATGAGCAGTTCTTC
-,TRBV7-2,-,TRBJ2-2,CASSTRGARKNTGELFF,TGTGCCAGCAGCACCCGGGGGGCCCGAAAAAACACCGGGGAGCTGTTTTTT
TRBD2,TRBV18,-,TRBJ2-1,CASSPPGTSVNEQFF,TGTGCCAGCTCACCACCCGGGACTAGCGTGAATGAGCAGTTCTTC
-,TRBV19,-,TRBJ1-2,CASSMGSRVRHGYTF,TGTGCCAGTAGTATGGGGTCAAGGGTCAGACATGGCTACACCTTC
TRBD2,TRBV7-9,once,TRBJ2-1,CASSPSGSYYNEQFF,TGTGCCAGCAGCCCAAGCGGGAGCTACTACAATGAGCAGTTCTTC
-,TRBV6-1,once,TRBJ2-1,CAVGTDNEQFF,TGTGCCGTAGGGACCGACAATGAGCAGTTCTTC
TRBD1,TRBV25-1,-,TRBJ2-7,CASSDARQGIGEQYF,TGTGCCAGCAGTGACGCCCGACAGGGTATCGGCGAGCAGTACTTC
-,TRBV5-1,-,TRBJ1-2,CASSLVAGYGYTF,TGCGCCAGCAGCTTGGTGGCAGGCTATGGCTACACCTTC
-,TRBV7-2,-,TRBJ2-7,CASRPSPGFYEQYF,TGTGCCAGCAGGCCCTCCCCCGGATTCTACGAGCAGTACTTC
TRBD1,TRBV15,once,TRBJ1-2,CATSTDREGYGYTF,TGTGCCACCAGCACGGACAGGGAGGGGTATGGCTACACCTTC
-,TRBV9,-,TRBJ2-5,CASSVATNAGTGYAGREETQYF,TGTGCCAGCAGCGTAGCAACCAACGCCGGGACAGGCTACGCGGGGAGGGAGGAGACCCAGTACTTC
-,TRBV7-2,-,TRBJ2-7,CASSLAGSYEQYF,TGTGCCAGCAGCTTAGCGGGATCGTACGAGCAGTACTTC